A single sample is the source of the 8 T cell receptor beta chains below, sequenced in a study of human T cells and chemical hapten exposure. Time point here: pre-sensitization, week 0. The sample's treatment: therapeutic diphenylcyclopropenone sensitization with weekly scalp DPC. From the RACE reads, TCRdb called clonotypes with MiXCR, one entry per CDR3 protein. The table records around 120,000 distinct CDR3 sequences, approximately 13% of them present only once. The input for sequencing was whole blood, taken in connection with sensitization to the hapten diphenylcyclopropenone (DPC). All receptors derive from a woman aged 18 to 35 with alopecia areata. Some clones in this sample may be carry-over from other donors' samples.

This chain uses TRBV29-1 with TRBJ1-1; tentatively, D is TRBD1 (6 bases). Germline CDR1 is SQVTM and CDR2 is ANQGSEA. The CDR3 sequence is 13 residues long. V was shortened by 5 bases and J by 4 bases, with 14 bases between the two germline ends. The CDR3 is CSVRGGQGTEAFF. Here the CDR3 DNA reads TGCAGCGTTCGCGGGGGGCAGGGCACTGAAGCTTTCTTT.

This clonotype was seen repeatedly, ten times or more. The J gene is TRBJ2-2, the V gene TRBV27, with unresolved D. This CDR3 has 15 amino acids. Trimming left V 2 bases short and J 7 bases short, with 14 bases between. Per germline, CDR1 MNHEY and CDR2 SMNVEV (reference sequence). The CDR3 reads CASSLGRAIHGELFF. CDR3 DNA: TGTGCCAGCAGTTTAGGACGTGCCATCCACGGGGAGCTGTTTTTT.

The gene calls are TRBV9 and TRBJ2-4, with unresolved D. The CDR3 runs 16 residues. Germline CDR1 SGDLS, CDR2 YYNGEE. V was cut by 0 bases and J by 3 bases, with 13 bases left in between. This CDR3 reads CASSVEPQIGKNIQYF. Here the CDR3 DNA reads TGTGCCAGCAGCGTAGAACCTCAAATCGGCAAAAACATTCAGTACTTC. The full variable domain, in which reference TRBV9 and TRBJ2-4 provide the parts outside the CDR3, is DSGVTQTPKHLITATGQRVTLRCSPRSGDLSVYWYQQSLDQGLQFLIQYYNGEERAKGNILERFSAQQFPDLHSELNLSSLELGDSALYFCASSVEPQIGKNIQYFGAGTRLSVL.

This clonotype was observed a handful of times. One junction end does not reproduce the germline sequence, and a read error may be involved. The chain carries TRBV20-1 and TRBJ1-6, with a possible D match to TRBD1 (5 bases). The V gene's germline CDR1 is DFQATT and CDR2 SNEGSKA (reference sequence). The CDR3 contains 16 residues. The chain's CDR3 is CSARGTGSSYNSPLHF. The DNA of the CDR3 is TGCAGTGCCAGAGGGACGGGGAGCTCCTATAATTCACCCCTCCACTTT.

This chain connects TRBV5-1 to TRBJ1-1; D gene ambiguous. This CDR3 has 14 amino acids. The V gene lost 6 bases and the J gene lost 3 bases, with 15 bases spanning the gap. CDR1 SGHRS and CDR2 YFSETQ come from the germline V gene. This CDR3 is CASTRLGGDTEAFF. CDR3 DNA sequence: TGCGCCAGCACCCGATTGGGCGGGGACACTGAAGCTTTCTTT.

This clonotype was seen many times. This chain uses TRBV30 with TRBJ2-7; 7 bases match TRBD2. The CDR3 has 14 amino acids. Germline CDR1 and CDR2: GTSNPN and SVGIG (reference sequence). Germline trimming cut 3 bases from V and 1 base from J; bases unmatched to any gene: 6. The CDR3 sequence is CAWRAGTISYEQYF. The DNA for the CDR3 is TGTGCCTGGAGGGCAGGGACTATTTCCTACGAGCAGTACTTC.

This clonotype was picked up a small number of times. The V gene is TRBV19, the J gene TRBJ2-7; tentatively, D is TRBD2 (6 bases). V was trimmed by 7 bases and J by 1 base, leaving 14 bases between them. The CDR3 length is 14 residues. Germline CDR1 is LNHDA and CDR2 is SQIVND (reference sequence). The CDR3 DNA sequence: TGTGCCAGTACCCCCGGGACTGAGTCCTACGAGCAGTACTTC. It specifies CASTPGTESYEQYF.

Ten or more counts support this clonotype. The chain joins TRBV20-1 to TRBJ1-5; 7 bases map to TRBD1. Germline CDR1 and CDR2: DFQATT and SNEGSKA (reference sequence). V shed 2 bases and J 2 bases; nucleotides not matched to a gene: 3. The CDR3 sequence is 14 residues long. CDR3: CSARRTGGNQPQHF. CDR3 nucleotides: TGCAGTGCTAGACGGACAGGAGGCAATCAGCCCCAGCATTTT.